The 15 T cell receptor beta chains in this list originate from one sample, sequenced in a study of cytomegalovirus exposure and HLA in healthy donors. It was with 60 Vbeta and 13 Jbeta primers that the PCR ran. The protocol was immunoSEQ multiplex PCR, while the TCRdb copy is restricted to in-frame clones and leaves out a portion. In the table there are about 89,000 clones, roughly three quarters of which are singletons. The sample taken for sequencing was PBMCs. The receptors come from a man younger than 40 in good health and CMV-seronegative.

V usage is TRBV5-4 and J usage is TRBJ2-7; 7 nucleotides agree with TRBD1. CDR1 and CDR2 from the germline V gene are SGHNT and YYREEE (reference sequence). V shed 4 bases, J shed 3 bases, and the junction held 10 bases outside the gene matches. The CDR3 covers 15 residues. CDR3 sequence: CASSTNTGANYEQYF. The CDR3 coding sequence is TGTGCCAGCAGCACAAATACAGGGGCCAACTACGAGCAGTACTTC.

The V gene is TRBV28, the J gene TRBJ2-4; the match to TRBD2 covers 9 bases. This CDR3 is 15 amino acids long. Trimming cost V 6 bases and J 9 bases; bases outside gene matches: 12. The germline V gene has CDR1 MDHEN and CDR2 SYDVKM. CDR3 sequence: CASRSPGSGSSIQYF. The CDR3, as DNA: TGTGCCAGCAGATCCCCTGGTAGCGGGAGTTCCATTCAGTACTTC. The full variable domain, rest sourced from reference TRBV28 and TRBJ2-4, is DVKVTQSSRYLVKRTGEKVFLECVQDMDHENMFWYRQDPGLGLRLIYFSYDVKMKEKGDIPEGYSVSREKKERFSLILESASTNQTSMYLCASRSPGSGSSIQYFGAGTRLSVL.

The V call is TRBV30, the J call TRBJ2-2; a possible D gene is TRBD1 (5 bases). V was trimmed by 3 bases and J by 10 bases, leaving 9 bases between them. There are 11 residues in the CDR3. CDR1 is GTSNPN, CDR2 SVGIG, per germline (reference sequence). The CDR3 protein is CAWRTASELFF. CDR3 bases: TGTGCCTGGAGGACAGCTTCGGAGCTGTTTTTT. Filled out from reference TRBV30 and TRBJ2-2, the complete variable domain reads SQTIHQWPATLVQPVGSPLSLECTVEGTSNPNLYWYRQAAGRGLQLLFYSVGIGQISSEVPQNLSASRPQDRQFILSSKKLLLSDSGFYLCAWRTASELFFGEGSRLTVL.

This clone was counted between two and nine times. The chain joins TRBV19 to TRBJ2-1, with a weak D call TRBD2 (5 bases). Per germline, CDR1 LNHDA and CDR2 SQIVND (reference sequence). The ends were cut back, 7 bases at V and 3 bases at J, with 10 bases in the middle. This CDR3 is 13 amino acids long. CDR3 DNA sequence: TGTGCCAGTACCCTACGGGGCTACAATGAGCAGTTCTTC. This sequence encodes CASTLRGYNEQFF.

The V call is TRBV5-4, the J call TRBJ2-2; D is uncertain. Germline CDR1 is SGHNT and CDR2 is YYREEE (reference sequence). This CDR3 region has 13 residues. Between the trimmed V and J ends, which lost 3 bases and 8 bases, there was a span of 11 bases. The CDR3 sequence: CASSSTTTGELFF. In nucleotides, the CDR3 is TGTGCCAGCAGCTCGACAACAACAGGGGAGCTGTTTTTT. The whole variable domain, filled in from reference TRBV5-4 and TRBJ2-2, reads ETGVTQSPTHLIKTRGQQVTLRCSSQSGHNTVSWYQQALGQGPQFIFQYYREEENGRGNFPPRFSGLQFPNYSSELNVNALELDDSALYLCASSSTTTGELFFGEGSRLTVL.

The genes are TRBV7-9 and TRBJ1-6; 8 nucleotides match TRBD1. Trimming removed 4 bases from V and 0 bases from J; junction bases left unmatched: 5. The germline CDR1 and CDR2 sequences are SEHNR and FQNEAQ (reference sequence). The CDR3 is 17 amino acids. The CDR3 spells CASSWRTGSSYNSPLHF. CDR3 sequence (DNA): TGTGCCAGCAGCTGGCGGACAGGGAGCTCCTATAATTCACCCCTCCACTTT.

This clone showed up just a few times. The chain uses TRBV6-5 and TRBJ2-5, with D maybe TRBD2 (6 bases). The CDR3 is made up of 13 amino acids. From germline, CDR1 is MNHEY and CDR2 SVGAGI. Trimming pared 2 bases from V and 5 bases from J, leaving 9 bases between. The CDR3 DNA is TGTGCCAGCAGTTACAGGGCGGGGGAGACCCAGTACTTC. It yields the protein CASSYRAGETQYF.

This clone was picked up a small number of times. This sequence joins TRBV7-6 and TRBJ1-4, with a possible D match to TRBD1 (6 bases). The CDR3 contains 16 residues. With 0 bases removed from V and 7 bases from J, the gap between germline ends came to 15 bases. Germline V gene data show CDR1 as SGHVS and CDR2 as FNYEAQ. The CDR3 region has the DNA TGTGCCAGCAGCTTAGCGTCTATGGCCAGGGGTGAAAAACTGTTTTTT. This gives the protein CASSLASMARGEKLFF.

In this sample, this clone is medium-sized. The J gene is TRBJ2-7, the V gene TRBV6-1, with D perhaps matching TRBD2 (6 bases). Germline V gene lookup returns CDR1 MNHNS and CDR2 SASEGT. CDR3 length: 14 residues. Deletions cut 5 bases from V and 6 bases from J, with 17 bases between. The CDR3 nucleotides are TGTGCCAGCAGTACCGGGACTGATTCCGCCGAGCAGTACTTC. Amino acid sequence: CASSTGTDSAEQYF.

V and J are TRBV5-4 and TRBJ2-1; maybe TRBD1 (5 bases). CDR3 length equals 14 residues. V lost 4 bases to trimming and J lost 10 bases, with 18 bases between them. Germline V gene sequence: CDR1 SGHNT, CDR2 YYREEE (reference sequence). CDR3 bases: TGTGCCAGCAGCGTACCTTTACAGGCAACCGAGCAGTTCTTC. The encoded protein is CASSVPLQATEQFF.

Concerning this clone itself: At one boundary the junction diverges from the germline segment, which might be a read error. Here the CDR3 DNA reads TGTTCCAGCAGCTTATCTACAGGGAAAGGCACTGAAGCTTTCTTT. Amino acids: CSSSLSTGKGTEAFF. The V and J genes are TRBV7-9 and TRBJ1-1, with D possibly matching TRBD1 (6 bases). There are 15 residues in the CDR3. Germline lookup yields CDR1 SEHNR and CDR2 FQNEAQ (reference sequence). Full variable domain (missing parts from reference TRBV7-9 and TRBJ1-1): DTGVSQNPRHKITKRGQNVTFRCDPISEHNRLYWYRQTLGQGPEFLTYFQNEAQLEKSRLLSDRFSAERPKGSFSTLEIQRTEQGDSAMYLCSSSLSTGKGTEAFFGQGTRLTVV.

The chain has TRBV9 and TRBJ1-4, with TRBD1 as a possible D gene (5 bases). V dropped 6 bases and J dropped 7 bases, with 13 bases sitting between them. The CDR3 contains 13 residues. The germline CDR1 and CDR2 sequences are SGDLS and YYNGEE. The CDR3 protein is CASNRGFGEKLFF. As DNA, the CDR3 is TGTGCCAGCAATCGGGGGTTTGGTGAAAAACTGTTTTTT.

The sample holds one count of this clone. This chain joins TRBV30 and TRBJ2-2, with D possibly TRBD2 on 6 matching bases. V lost 3 bases, J lost 2 bases, and 10 bases lay in between. Germline-derived CDR1 and CDR2 are GTSNPN and SVGIG (reference sequence). This CDR3 has 14 amino acids. The chain's CDR3 is CAWRGLTNTGELFF. CDR3 nucleotide sequence: TGTGCCTGGAGGGGACTGACTAACACCGGGGAGCTGTTTTTT.

With regard to this clone: The junction shows a germline mismatch at one end, possibly a read error. The chain recombines TRBV19 with TRBJ2-2, with a tentative D call TRBD1 (5 bases). The CDR3 has 13 amino acids. Germline loops: CDR1 LNHDA, CDR2 SQIVND (reference sequence). The DNA for the CDR3 is TGTGTCAGTAGTAAGGGGTGGTCCGGGGAGCTGTTTTTT. Translation gives CVSSKGWSGELFF.

This chain connects TRBV7-9 to TRBJ1-3; D may be TRBD1 (5 bases). The CDR3 spans 17 residues. Trimming took off 1 base at V and 0 bases at J, with 13 bases between the two ends. Germline lookup yields CDR1 SEHNR and CDR2 FQNEAQ (reference sequence). The CDR3 sequence is CASSLVAGGISGNTIYF. The CDR3 coding sequence is TGTGCCAGCAGCTTAGTCGCTGGGGGGATCTCTGGAAACACCATATATTTT.